These T cell receptor beta chains were read from a single sample in a study of OX40 agonist ivuxolimab in advanced cancers. Only in-frame clones appear in the TCRdb table, and some are missing; sequencing was by immunoSEQ multiplex PCR. The sample records some 7,500 clones, roughly 87% being singletons. The sequenced sample was CD4+ or CD8+ T cells sorted from blood, obtained in a trial of the OX40 agonist ivuxolimab. The origin of the receptors is an adult with an advanced solid tumor such as melanoma, head and neck, liver or kidney cancer. CDR3s include the opening cysteine and the closing phenylalanine or tryptophan. Expanded clones are given a class, and other clones once, few, many or no size at all.

V	size	CDR3
TRBV1	.	CTSSQSSLETQYF
TRBV7-9	.	CASSPVGTTRTTEAFF
TRBV4-1	.	CASSQSWAGGAYEQYF
TRBV9	.	CASSVSGNEKLFF
TRBV19	once	CASSIVVLHNEQFF
TRBV15	few	CATRGTSGYNEQFF
TRBV4-1	.	CASSQGGDQPQHF
TRBV5-5	.	CASSLERYNEQFF
TRBV10-3	few	CAISEGGGHEQYF
TRBV28	few	CASSPLGETYEQYF
TRBV13	.	CASSPGQLDPYGYTF
TRBV5-1	.	CASSSDVGAGGDGDTQYF
TRBV6-1	.	CASSEAWEYSNQPQHF
TRBV13	.	CASSPPTGSNYGYTF
TRBV7-8	.	CASSPWTGTDTQYF
TRBV9	.	CASSVAYNEQFF
TRBV10-2	.	CASSESRSRTSDSYEQYF
TRBV5-6	.	CASSLAGESGELFF
TRBV7-9	.	CASSFQREGPGETQYF
TRBV5-1	.	CASRRISYNEQFF
TRBV6-6	.	CASSSGGRAPGELFF
TRBV7-3	.	CASSLTETGFGADTQYF
TRBV30	.	CAVTTSGPTDTQYF
TRBV27	.	CASRPTHSGRTNTGELFF
TRBV27	.	CASSRGDYEQYF
TRBV27	.	CASSFPNSGELFF
TRBV14	.	CASSQGLRNTEAFF
TRBV5-1	.	CASSLGRGYEQFF
TRBV10-3	.	CAISDAGVNEQFF
TRBV6-5	.	CASSSEGDLSYEQYF
TRBV12-5	.	CASGFSGAGYNEQFF
TRBV5-1	few	CASSPGRSYNEQFF
TRBV7-3	.	CASSPHGTSGSTGELFF
TRBV21-1	.	CASSKVRLSFHNEQFF
TRBV6-1	.	CASKPGGGVQPQHF
TRBV6-1	.	CASSVGQYNEQFF
TRBV5-1	.	CASSSRDRESTDTQYF
TRBV27	few	CASSSFTDTQYF
TRBV4-1	.	CASSQFRAYEQYF
TRBV19	.	CASSPAPPLRYEQYF
TRBV7-8	.	CASSLDSYNEQFF
TRBV13	.	CASRTSGGRGAQYF
TRBV2	.	CAGPPSGRDNEQFF
TRBV4-2	.	CASSPEGVSEKLFF
TRBV19	.	CASSPGSSYEQYF